A selection of T cell receptor beta chains follows, all from one sample in a study of control samples from healthy donors and cancer patients. The data were produced by immunoSEQ multiplex PCR, yet TCRdb's version contains in-frame clones alone and is incomplete. The table shows about 98,000 clones, with around 80% occurring only once. The source material was blood. The receptors here all came from a man aged 60-69 years in good health. Each CDR3 is given with its conserved first and last residue. D genes are given only for firm matches. Size values are once, few and many counts, or a class for expanded clones, and some rows have none.

CDR3 DNA | CDR3 protein | V gene | clone size | D gene | J gene
TGTGCCAGCACACTCAGGGGGGCAACTAATGAAAAACTGTTTTTT | CASTLRGATNEKLFF | TRBV2 | few | TRBD1 | TRBJ1-4
TGTGCTAGTGGTTTGCGGAGCTACAATGAGCAGTTCTTC | CASGLRSYNEQFF | TRBV12-5 | NA | NA | TRBJ2-1
TGCGCCAGCAGCCAAGTGTCCGGGCCTGTGGCTTTCTTT | CASSQVSGPVAFF | TRBV4-1 | NA | NA | TRBJ1-1
TGTGCCAGCAGCCACCAAGGGGGGGCCAGTAGGACCGGGGAGCTGTTTTTT | CASSHQGGASRTGELFF | TRBV7-9 | NA | NA | TRBJ2-2
TGCGCCAGCAGCCAGAGGACAGGGCCAGACACTGAAGCTTTCTTT | CASSQRTGPDTEAFF | TRBV4-1 | NA | TRBD1 | TRBJ1-1
TGTGCCACCAGTGATTCTACCGGGACAGTGGCTAACTATGGCTACACCTTC | CATSDSTGTVANYGYTF | TRBV24-1 | NA | TRBD1 | TRBJ1-2
TGTGCCAGCTCACCAGTATCCGCAACTAATGAAAAACTGTTTTTT | CASSPVSATNEKLFF | TRBV18 | NA | NA | TRBJ1-4
TGTGCCAGCAGCGTAGCTACCGCGGGAGGGCCTATAGATGAGCAGTTCTTC | CASSVATAGGPIDEQFF | TRBV9 | NA | TRBD2 | TRBJ2-1
TGTGCTAGTGCCCCGTCCTGGCGGGGGGACGGAGATACGCAGTATTTT | CASAPSWRGDGDTQYF | TRBV12-5 | NA | TRBD2 | TRBJ2-3
TGTGCCAGCAGTTTGGTGCGGGGGGAGACCCAGTACTTC | CASSLVRGETQYF | TRBV12-3/TRBV12-4 | NA | TRBD2 | TRBJ2-5
TGTGCCAGCAGAAGCGCGGGGGGAACAGATACGCAGTATTTT | CASRSAGGTDTQYF | TRBV28 | NA | TRBD2 | TRBJ2-3
TGTGCCAGTAGTATACAGGGTGCTAGGGTCCTCAATGAGCAGTTCTTC | CASSIQGARVLNEQFF | TRBV19 | NA | NA | TRBJ2-1
TGTGCCAGCAGCTTTTCCCCTCCGGTGGCATACAATGAGCAGTTCTTC | CASSFSPPVAYNEQFF | TRBV7-3 | NA | NA | TRBJ2-1
TGTGCCGGTGGGACGGAAATACAAGAGACCCAGTACTTC | CAGGTEIQETQYF | TRBV6-4 | NA | NA | TRBJ2-5
TGTGCCAGCAGCGCAAGACAGGCCCCAGATACGCAGTATTTT | CASSARQAPDTQYF | TRBV9 | NA | NA | TRBJ2-3
TGTGCCAGCAGGTTCGGGACGGCCGACTACAATGAGCAGTTCTTC | CASRFGTADYNEQFF | TRBV28 | NA | NA | TRBJ2-1
TGTGCCAGCAGCGGACTAGCGGGGTACAATGAGCAGTTCTTC | CASSGLAGYNEQFF | TRBV3-1/TRBV3-2 | NA | TRBD2 | TRBJ2-1
TGTGCCAGCATCTCCCGGGACAGTGACTCCTATAATTCACCCCTCCACTTT | CASISRDSDSYNSPLHF | TRBV5-6 | NA | TRBD1 | TRBJ1-6
TGTGCCAGCCGGGACTATCAAGAGACCCAGTACTTC | CASRDYQETQYF | TRBV7-9 | NA | TRBD2 | TRBJ2-5
TGTGCCAGCAGCCATACCCGCCGGGACAGAGGTGGCTACACCTTC | CASSHTRRDRGGYTF | TRBV3-1/TRBV3-2 | NA | TRBD1 | TRBJ1-2
TGTGCCAGTAGTACCACCGAACAGGGGTATTCACCCCTCCACTTT | CASSTTEQGYSPLHF | TRBV19 | few | TRBD1 | TRBJ1-6
TGTGCCAGCTCACCACCTACAGGGGGCCTGAACACTGAAGCTTTCTTT | CASSPPTGGLNTEAFF | TRBV18 | NA | TRBD1 | TRBJ1-1
TGCAGCGTTGACGGGGCGGGGGGCCGCACAGATACGCAGTATTTT | CSVDGAGGRTDTQYF | TRBV29-1 | NA | TRBD2 | TRBJ2-3
TGTGCCACCAGCAGTTACGGGGGACAGCCGAACACTGAAGCTTTCTTT | CATSSYGGQPNTEAFF | TRBV15 | NA | TRBD1 | TRBJ1-1
TGTGCCAGCATCGGAACGAAGGAGAAGGGCGAGCAGTACTTC | CASIGTKEKGEQYF | TRBV6-5 | NA | NA | TRBJ2-7
TGTGCCAGCAGTGATGGGCTAGGGGAAGGCCGAGAGCAGTACTTC | CASSDGLGEGREQYF | TRBV6-1 | NA | NA | TRBJ2-7
TGTGCCACCAGCAGAGAGTCGGACTGGGGGGCGACTGAAGCTTTCTTT | CATSRESDWGATEAFF | TRBV15 | NA | NA | TRBJ1-1
TGTGCCAGCAGCCAAGGGACTAGCGCCCTGAATGAGCAGTTCTTC | CASSQGTSALNEQFF | TRBV6-5 | NA | TRBD2 | TRBJ2-1
TGTGCCAGCAGTTACCGGAAGACTAGCGGGGGGGCAGATACGCAGTATTTT | CASSYRKTSGGADTQYF | TRBV6-8 | NA | TRBD2 | TRBJ2-3